The 26 T cell receptor beta chains in this list originate from one sample, sequenced in a study of control samples from healthy donors and cancer patients. Repertoires were generated with immunoSEQ multiplex PCR, while TCRdb's copy carries only in-frame clones and drops some. The repertoire holds 40,000 to 45,000 clones, with 65% to 80% as singletons. The sequencing sample was made of formalin-fixed, paraffin-embedded tissue. The receptors were gathered from a male donor with melanoma.

The chain is built from TRBV7-3 and TRBJ2-1; the match to TRBD2 covers 7 bases. The CDR3 runs to 14 residues. The V and J ends lost 8 bases and 7 bases, in that order; junction bases with no gene match: 11. From germline, CDR1 is SGHTA and CDR2 FQGTGA. This CDR3 is CASRASSGGNEQFF. The CDR3 region has the DNA TGTGCCAGCCGTGCCTCTAGCGGAGGTAATGAGCAGTTCTTC.

The gene calls are TRBV24-1 and TRBJ2-7, with TRBD2 identical over 7 bases. CDR1 KGHDR and CDR2 SFDVKD come from the germline V gene. V trimming: 12 bases; J trimming: 1 base; junction bases outside the gene matches: 11. The CDR3 runs to 14 residues. The DNA of the CDR3 is TGTGCCCCCCGGGGGGTGGGGGGGTCCTACGAGCAGTACTTC. Translated: CAPRGVGGSYEQYF.

The chain joins TRBV6-1 to TRBJ2-5, with TRBD1 identical over 9 bases. The CDR3 has 15 amino acids. Germline V gives CDR1 MNHNS, CDR2 SASEGT. The V gene end was trimmed by 3 bases and the J gene end by 4 bases; junction bases not matched to a gene: 6. The CDR3 DNA sequence: TGTGCCAGCAGTGACCTGGGACAGGGAGGAGAGACCCAGTACTTC. This sequence encodes CASSDLGQGGETQYF.

This clone came up once. The CDR3 is CASGYRARQPQHF. The CDR3 DNA sequence: TGTGCCAGTGGATACAGGGCACGGCAGCCCCAGCATTTT. The chain links TRBV19 to TRBJ1-5; weak D call: TRBD1 (6 bases). The CDR3 has 13 amino acids. Germline CDR1 is LNHDA and CDR2 is SQIVND (reference sequence). V was cut by 8 bases and J by 7 bases, with 15 bases left in between.

The chain carries TRBV9 and TRBJ2-1; D is undetermined. The V gene's germline CDR1 is SGDLS and CDR2 YYNGEE. V was trimmed by 0 bases and J by 2 bases, leaving 9 bases between them. The CDR3 extends over 15 amino acids. CDR3 coding DNA: TGTGCCAGCAGCGTAGGGGTCGAGCCCTACAATGAGCAGTTCTTC. Its protein product is CASSVGVEPYNEQFF.

Of note for this clone: A clone one base away is much larger, so this may be a read error. The genes are TRBV5-5 and TRBJ1-1, with no clear D. Germline V gene lookup returns CDR1 SGHKS and CDR2 YYEKEE (reference sequence). The CDR3 length is 13 residues. The CDR3 is CANSFGANTEAFF. The CDR3 DNA reads TGTGCCAACAGCTTCGGCGCGAACACTGAAGCTTTCTTT.

V and J are TRBV5-4 and TRBJ1-2; TRBD1 agrees at 7 bases. Trimming took 8 bases from V and 3 from J; bases not matched to a gene: 10. Germline V CDR1 and CDR2: SGHNT, YYREEE (reference sequence). This CDR3 is 14 amino acids long. Written as DNA, the CDR3 is TGTGCCAGTTCCCCGACAGGGATGCACTATGGCTACACCTTC. Protein: CASSPTGMHYGYTF.

The chain carries TRBV12-3 or TRBV12-4 and TRBJ1-5; D ambiguous. The CDR3 contains 13 residues. V dropped 6 bases and J dropped 6 bases, with 12 bases sitting between them. CDR3 loop: CASSPNSGQPQHF. The CDR3 nucleotides are TGTGCCAGCAGCCCCAATAGCGGTCAGCCCCAGCATTTT.

The CDR3 region is CASSVAGAGRTEAFF. In DNA, the CDR3 is TGTGCCAGCAGCGTAGCAGGGGCCGGACGCACTGAAGCTTTCTTT. The V gene is TRBV9, the J gene TRBJ1-1, with D possibly being TRBD1 (6 bases). Between the trimmed V and J ends, which lost 0 bases and 4 bases, there was a span of 13 bases. The CDR3 has 15 residues. Germline V gene lookup returns CDR1 SGDLS and CDR2 YYNGEE. Based on the CDR3 plus reference TRBV9 and TRBJ1-1, the full variable domain is DSGVTQTPKHLITATGQRVTLRCSPRSGDLSVYWYQQSLDQGLQFLIQYYNGEERAKGNILERFSAQQFPDLHSELNLSSLELGDSALYFCASSVAGAGRTEAFFGQGTRLTVV.

The chain couples TRBV18 to TRBJ1-1; possibly TRBD1 for D (5 bases). Germline CDR1 is KGHSH and CDR2 is LQKENI. CDR3 length equals 14 residues. Trimming pared 1 base from V and 1 base from J, leaving 7 bases between. CDR3 sequence (DNA): TGTGCCAGCTCACCACTGGGGGAGAACACTGAAGCTTTCTTT. Its translation: CASSPLGENTEAFF.

The chain uses TRBV9 and TRBJ1-4; tentatively, D is TRBD1 (5 bases). The germline V gene encodes CDR1 SGDLS and CDR2 YYNGEE. V lost 4 bases, J lost 7 bases, and 17 bases lay in between. CDR3 length: 15 residues. The CDR3 sequence is CASSPDSRFGEKLFF. The CDR3 DNA reads TGTGCCAGCAGCCCAGACAGTCGGTTCGGTGAAAAACTGTTTTTT.

This clone was recorded a few times. The chain is built from TRBV6-5 and TRBJ1-6, with D tentatively TRBD1 (5 bases). The CDR3 has 14 amino acids. Germline V lookup: CDR1 MNHEY, CDR2 SVGAGI. V was cut by 4 bases and J by 8 bases, with 12 bases left in between. As DNA, the CDR3 is TGTGCCAGCAGTTCCGAAGGGGCTTATTCACCCCTCCACTTT. Translating gives CASSSEGAYSPLHF.

This sequence joins TRBV6-5 and TRBJ1-1, with no clear D. Trimming shortened V by 2 bases and J by 7 bases, and 14 bases separated the two germline ends. This CDR3 contains 14 residues. Per the germline V gene, CDR1 is MNHEY and CDR2 is SVGAGI. The CDR3: CASSYDYRLVEAFF. Written as DNA, the CDR3 is TGTGCCAGCAGTTACGATTACAGACTTGTTGAAGCTTTCTTT.

The chain couples TRBV7-8 to TRBJ2-7, with D perhaps TRBD2 (6 bases). The V end was cut by 6 bases, the J end by 2 bases, with 17 bases between. Germline V gene lookup returns CDR1 SGHVS and CDR2 FQNEAQ. This CDR3 has 15 residues. In DNA form, the CDR3 reads TGTGCCAGCAGATCAGAGGCTAGCGTAGCCTACGAGCAGTACTTC. It codes for CASRSEASVAYEQYF.

The chain links TRBV12-3 or TRBV12-4 to TRBJ2-2, with unresolved D. The V and J ends lost 1 base and 7 bases respectively, with 7 bases between them. The CDR3 sequence is 13 residues long. The CDR3 region has the DNA TGTGCCAGCAGTTTAGATTCGAACGGGGAGCTGTTTTTT. It codes for CASSLDSNGELFF.

The sample holds one count of this clone. The chain has TRBV29-1 and TRBJ2-7; the D gene is possibly TRBD1 (6 bases). This CDR3 is 13 amino acids long. With 6 bases removed from V and 0 bases from J, the gap between germline ends came to 12 bases. Germline CDR1 and CDR2: SQVTM and ANQGSEA. The CDR3 loop reads CSVLDRSSYEQYF. In DNA form, the CDR3 reads TGCAGCGTACTCGACAGGAGCTCCTACGAGCAGTACTTC.

This clone was picked up a small number of times. The genes are TRBV2 and TRBJ2-1; D ambiguous. This CDR3 comprises 15 residues. V was shortened by 7 bases and J by 4 bases, with 17 bases between the two germline ends. CDR1 SNHLY and CDR2 FYNNEI come from the germline V gene. The CDR3 here is CASMVPRFLYNEQFF. The CDR3 DNA is TGTGCCAGCATGGTACCCCGTTTCCTTTACAATGAGCAGTTCTTC. Full variable domain (outside the CDR3, taken from reference TRBV2 and TRBJ2-1): EPEVTQTPSHQVTQMGQEVILRCVPISNHLYFYWYRQILGQKVEFLVSFYNNEISEKSEIFDDQFSVERPDGSNFTLKIRSTKLEDSAMYFCASMVPRFLYNEQFFGPGTRLTVL.

The chain is built from TRBV7-8 and TRBJ1-1; D unclear. Germline V lookup: CDR1 SGHVS, CDR2 FQNEAQ. V dropped 5 bases and J dropped 8 bases, with 6 bases sitting between them. The CDR3 is 10 residues long. CDR3 nucleotides: TGTGCCAGCAGCGCGACAGAAGCTTTCTTT. Residues: CASSATEAFF.

This clone has at least ten counts. At the DNA level, this CDR3 is encoded by other sequences in the same sample as well. The chain recombines TRBV30 with TRBJ1-1; possible D gene TRBD1, 5 bases. Looked up from germline, CDR1 is GTSNPN and CDR2 is SVGIG (reference sequence). Between the trimmed V and J ends, which lost 2 bases and 1 base, there was a span of 20 bases. The CDR3 sequence is 17 residues long. CDR3 amino acids: CAWSFNPIYRRNTEAFF. In DNA form, the CDR3 reads TGTGCCTGGAGTTTCAACCCGATCTACAGGCGGAACACTGAAGCTTTCTTT.

V usage is TRBV12-3 or TRBV12-4 and J usage is TRBJ2-1; no reliable D call. This CDR3 contains 11 residues. V was shortened by 1 base and J by 15 bases, with 10 bases between the two germline ends. The CDR3 protein is CASSLDKVWFF. The CDR3 DNA is TGTGCCAGCAGTTTAGACAAGGTCTGGTTCTTC.

This sequence joins TRBV27 and TRBJ1-2; D gene uncertain. The CDR3 consists of 9 residues. V lost 11 bases and J 3 bases, leaving 4 bases between the germline ends. CDR1 and CDR2 (germline): MNHEY, SMNVEV (reference sequence). The DNA of the CDR3 is TGTGCCCGGGACTATGGCTACACCTTC. Its translation is CARDYGYTF.

There are a few counts of this clone. The CDR3 DNA reads as TGTGCCAGCAGTGCCCCTCCACCGGCAGACACAGATACGCAGTATTTT. Amino acids: CASSAPPPADTDTQYF. The V call is TRBV25-1, the J call TRBJ2-3; D gene uncertain. V lost 4 bases and J 2 bases, leaving 16 bases between the germline ends. Germline assignment: CDR1 MGHDK and CDR2 SYGVNS. The CDR3 has 16 residues.

This clone was seen a single time. This chain joins TRBV6-5 and TRBJ2-7, with D tentatively TRBD1 (6 bases). The V gene's germline CDR1 is MNHEY and CDR2 SVGAGI. The germline V and J ends were trimmed by 6 bases and 5 bases, with 17 bases remaining between them. The CDR3 sequence is 14 residues long. The DNA of the CDR3 is TGTGCCAGCAGGCGGTCTTTACAGGGCCACGAGCAGTACTTC. It is translated as CASRRSLQGHEQYF.

This clone was found a few times. V is TRBV18 and J is TRBJ1-1, with D perhaps TRBD1 (6 bases). In germline, CDR1 is KGHSH, CDR2 LQKENI. This CDR3 has 14 amino acids. V lost 3 bases and J 1 base, leaving 9 bases between the germline ends. CDR3 amino acids: CASSPRQENTEAFF. DNA for the CDR3: TGTGCCAGCTCACCGAGACAGGAGAACACTGAAGCTTTCTTT.

CDR3 in amino acids: CAASPPQYF. DNA of the CDR3: TGTGCCGCGAGCCCCCCCCAGTATTTT. The J gene is TRBJ2-3, the V gene TRBV7-9; D is unclear. CDR1 is SEHNR and CDR2 is FQNEAQ in the germline V gene (reference sequence). Trimming took 11 bases from V and 12 from J, leaving 12 bases between them. There are 9 residues in the CDR3.

By proportion, this clone is medium-sized. J is TRBJ2-2 and V is TRBV28, with 11 bases that match TRBD2. The ends lost 5 bases at V and 6 bases at J; junction bases unmatched: 8. The CDR3 covers 16 residues. Germline V gene lookup returns CDR1 MDHEN and CDR2 SYDVKM. The DNA for the CDR3 is TGTGCCAGCAGTCTTACTAGCGGGAGAGGATCCGGGGAGCTGTTTTTT. Translating gives CASSLTSGRGSGELFF. The variable domain in full, completed from reference TRBV28 and TRBJ2-2, reads DVKVTQSSRYLVKRTGEKVFLECVQDMDHENMFWYRQDPGLGLRLIYFSYDVKMKEKGDIPEGYSVSREKKERFSLILESASTNQTSMYLCASSLTSGRGSGELFFGEGSRLTVL.